This T cell receptor beta chain was captured in a study of blood T cell repertoires in COVID-19. Study details: The United States, Italy and Spain supplied acute and convalescent COVID-19 samples.

The CDR3 sequence is 11 residues long. V lost 5 bases and J 8 bases, leaving 9 bases between the germline ends. TCRdb's table, derived via immunoSEQ multiplex PCR, lists solely in-frame clones and lacks some. Of 130,000 or so clones in the sample, over 75% are singletons; the top ten hold 2% to 2.5%. The J gene is TRBJ1-1, the V gene TRBV12-3 or TRBV12-4; weak D call: TRBD1 (6 bases). The sample taken for sequencing was peripheral blood. This TCR was sampled from a man in his 70s with active COVID-19. The CDR3 region has the DNA TGTGCCAGCAGTCGACAGGTGGAAGCTTTCTTT. Protein sequence: CASSRQVEAFF.